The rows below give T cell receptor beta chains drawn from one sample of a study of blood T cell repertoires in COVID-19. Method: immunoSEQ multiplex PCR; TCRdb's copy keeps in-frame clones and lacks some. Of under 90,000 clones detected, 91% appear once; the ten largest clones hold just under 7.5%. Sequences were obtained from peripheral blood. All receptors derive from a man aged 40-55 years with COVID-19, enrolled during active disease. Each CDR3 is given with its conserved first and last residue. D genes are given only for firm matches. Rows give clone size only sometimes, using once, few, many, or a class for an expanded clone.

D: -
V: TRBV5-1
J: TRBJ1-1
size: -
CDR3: CASSLDGGDTEAFF
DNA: TGCGCCAGCAGCTTGGACGGAGGGGACACTGAAGCTTTCTTT

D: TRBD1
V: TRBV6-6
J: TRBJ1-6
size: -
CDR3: CAIGQGSSSYNSPLHF
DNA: TGTGCCATCGGACAGGGGTCCAGCTCCTATAATTCACCCCTCCACTTT

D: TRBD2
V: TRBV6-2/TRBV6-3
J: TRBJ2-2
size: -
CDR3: CASSNPTSGGAVGELFF
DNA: TGTGCCAGCAGTAACCCAACTAGCGGGGGGGCCGTCGGGGAGCTGTTTTTT

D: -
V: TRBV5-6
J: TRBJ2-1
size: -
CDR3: CASSLFRNGDEQFF
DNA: TGTGCCAGCAGCTTGTTTAGGAACGGGGATGAGCAGTTCTTC

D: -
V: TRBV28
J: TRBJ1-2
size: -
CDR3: CASDQGGYTF
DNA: TGTGCCAGCGATCAGGGTGGCTACACCTTC

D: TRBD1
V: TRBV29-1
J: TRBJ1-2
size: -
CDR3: CSADRGNYGYTF
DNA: TGCAGCGCGGACAGGGGGAACTATGGCTACACCTTC

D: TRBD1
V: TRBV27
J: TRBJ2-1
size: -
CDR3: CASSSPTQTGNEQFF
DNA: TGTGCCAGCAGTTCCCCGACCCAGACAGGGAATGAGCAGTTCTTC

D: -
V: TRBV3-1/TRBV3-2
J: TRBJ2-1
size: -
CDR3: CASSQADNEQFF
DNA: TGTGCCAGCAGCCAAGCCGACAATGAGCAGTTCTTC

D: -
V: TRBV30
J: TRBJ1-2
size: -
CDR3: CAWSYTREGYTF
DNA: TGTGCCTGGAGCTATACTAGAGAAGGCTACACCTTC

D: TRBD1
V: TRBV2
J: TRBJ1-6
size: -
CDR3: CASSGQGGFSPLHF
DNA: TGTGCCAGCAGTGGACAGGGAGGTTTTTCACCCCTCCACTTT

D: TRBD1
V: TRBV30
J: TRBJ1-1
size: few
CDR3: CAWSGKPGQKNTEAFF
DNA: TGTGCCTGGAGTGGAAAGCCGGGACAGAAGAACACTGAAGCTTTCTTT

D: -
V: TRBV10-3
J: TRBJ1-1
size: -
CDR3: CAINSRGRVDTEAFF
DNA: TGTGCCATCAACTCCAGGGGCCGGGTGGACACTGAAGCTTTCTTT

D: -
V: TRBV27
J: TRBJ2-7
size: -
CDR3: CASSWAGAAGSYEQYF
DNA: TGTGCCAGCAGTTGGGCGGGGGCGGCTGGATCCTACGAGCAGTACTTC

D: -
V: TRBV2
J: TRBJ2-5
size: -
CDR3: CASSLPSGETQYF
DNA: TGTGCCAGCAGCCTACCGTCCGGAGAGACCCAGTACTTC

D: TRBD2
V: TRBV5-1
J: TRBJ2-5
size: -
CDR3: CASSLVFGTDFSRGLQETQYF
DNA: TGCGCCAGCAGCTTGGTATTCGGGACCGATTTCTCGCGGGGGTTACAAGAGACCCAGTACTTC

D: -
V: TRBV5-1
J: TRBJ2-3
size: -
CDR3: CASSLGLDTDTQYF
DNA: TGCGCCAGCAGCTTGGGGTTAGACACAGATACGCAGTATTTT

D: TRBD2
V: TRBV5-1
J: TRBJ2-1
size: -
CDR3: CASSLVSGGTYNEQFF
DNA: TGCGCCAGCAGCTTGGTTAGCGGGGGAACCTACAATGAGCAGTTCTTC

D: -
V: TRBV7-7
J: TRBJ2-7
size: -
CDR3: CASSPDNSYEQYF
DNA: TGTGCCAGCAGCCCGGACAACTCTTACGAGCAGTACTTC

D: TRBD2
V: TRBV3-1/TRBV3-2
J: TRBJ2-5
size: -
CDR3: CASSQDGGAGETQYF
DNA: TGTGCCAGCAGCCAAGACGGGGGGGCCGGGGAGACCCAGTACTTC

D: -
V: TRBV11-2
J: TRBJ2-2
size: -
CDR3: CASRFTGNTGELFF
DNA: TGTGCCAGCAGATTTACCGGGAACACCGGGGAGCTGTTTTTT

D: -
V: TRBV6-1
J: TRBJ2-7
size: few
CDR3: CASSEPGLGLYEQYF
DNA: TGTGCCAGCAGTGAACCGGGATTGGGGTTATACGAGCAGTACTTC

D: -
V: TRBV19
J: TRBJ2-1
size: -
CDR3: CASSIAQGQNEQFF
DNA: TGTGCCAGTAGTATAGCACAGGGCCAAAATGAGCAGTTCTTC

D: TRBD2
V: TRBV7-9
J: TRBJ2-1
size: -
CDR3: CASSLGLAGGLFDNEQFF
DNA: TGTGCCAGCAGCTTGGGACTAGCGGGGGGGCTTTTTGACAATGAGCAGTTCTTC